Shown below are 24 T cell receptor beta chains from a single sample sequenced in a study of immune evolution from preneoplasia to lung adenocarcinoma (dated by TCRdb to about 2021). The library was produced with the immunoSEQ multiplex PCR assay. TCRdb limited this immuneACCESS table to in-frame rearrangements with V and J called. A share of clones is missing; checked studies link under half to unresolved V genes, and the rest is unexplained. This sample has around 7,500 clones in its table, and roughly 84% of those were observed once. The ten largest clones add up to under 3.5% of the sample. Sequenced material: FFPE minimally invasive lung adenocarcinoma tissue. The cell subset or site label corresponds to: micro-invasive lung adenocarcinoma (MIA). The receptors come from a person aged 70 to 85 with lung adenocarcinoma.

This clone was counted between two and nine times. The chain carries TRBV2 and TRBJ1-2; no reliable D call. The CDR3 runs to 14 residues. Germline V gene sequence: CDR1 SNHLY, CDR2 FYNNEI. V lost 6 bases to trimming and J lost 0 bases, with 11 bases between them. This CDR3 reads CASRDRSTNYGYTF. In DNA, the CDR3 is TGTGCCAGCAGAGACCGGTCCACTAACTATGGCTACACCTTC.

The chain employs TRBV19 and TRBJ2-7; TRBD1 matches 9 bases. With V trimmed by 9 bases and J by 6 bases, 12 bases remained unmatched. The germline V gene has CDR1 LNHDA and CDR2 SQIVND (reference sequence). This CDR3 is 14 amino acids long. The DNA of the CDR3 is TGTGCCAGCGACTCCGGGACAGGGATGGGCGAGCAGTACTTC. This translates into CASDSGTGMGEQYF. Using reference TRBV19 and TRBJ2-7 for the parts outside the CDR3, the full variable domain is DGGITQSPKYLFRKEGQNVTLSCEQNLNHDAMYWYRQDPGQGLRLIYYSQIVNDFQKGDIAEGYSVSREKKESFPLTVTSAQKNPTAFYLCASDSGTGMGEQYFGPGTRLTVT.

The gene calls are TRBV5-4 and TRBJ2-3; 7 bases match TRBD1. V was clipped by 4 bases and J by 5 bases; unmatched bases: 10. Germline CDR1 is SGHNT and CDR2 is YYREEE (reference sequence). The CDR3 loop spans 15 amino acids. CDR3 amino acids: CASSRQGTGEDTQYF. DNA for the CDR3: TGTGCCAGCAGCCGACAGGGTACGGGTGAAGATACGCAGTATTTT.

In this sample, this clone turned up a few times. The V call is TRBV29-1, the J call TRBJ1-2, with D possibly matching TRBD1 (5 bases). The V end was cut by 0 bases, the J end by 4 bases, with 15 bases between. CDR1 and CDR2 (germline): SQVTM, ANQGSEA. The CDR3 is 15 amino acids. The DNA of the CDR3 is TGCAGCGTTGAAGAAAATGGCCGGGGGGGCTATGGCTACACCTTC. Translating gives CSVEENGRGGYGYTF.

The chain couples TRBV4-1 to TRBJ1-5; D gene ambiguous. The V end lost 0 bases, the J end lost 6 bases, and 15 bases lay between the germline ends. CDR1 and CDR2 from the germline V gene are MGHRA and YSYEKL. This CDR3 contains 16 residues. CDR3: CASSQEGKTNGQPQHF. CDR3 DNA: TGCGCCAGCAGCCAAGAGGGGAAAACCAATGGTCAGCCCCAGCATTTT.

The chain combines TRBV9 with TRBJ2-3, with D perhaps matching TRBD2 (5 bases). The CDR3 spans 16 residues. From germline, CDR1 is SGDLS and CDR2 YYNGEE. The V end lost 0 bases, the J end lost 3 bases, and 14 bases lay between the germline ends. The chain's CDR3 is CASSVDEGFGTDTQYF. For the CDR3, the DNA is TGTGCCAGCAGCGTAGACGAGGGATTCGGGACAGATACGCAGTATTTT.

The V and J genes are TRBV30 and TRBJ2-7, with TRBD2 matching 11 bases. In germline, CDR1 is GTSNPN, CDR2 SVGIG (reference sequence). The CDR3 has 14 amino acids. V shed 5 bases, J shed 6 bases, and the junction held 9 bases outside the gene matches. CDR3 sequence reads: CAWDLGTSGTEQYF. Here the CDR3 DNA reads TGTGCCTGGGATCTCGGGACTAGCGGCACCGAGCAGTACTTC.

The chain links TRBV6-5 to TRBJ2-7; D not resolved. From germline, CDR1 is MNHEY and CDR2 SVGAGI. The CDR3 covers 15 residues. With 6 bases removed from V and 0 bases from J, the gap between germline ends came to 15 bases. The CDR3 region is CASSLRSLCSYEQYF. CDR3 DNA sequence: TGTGCCAGCAGCCTTCGCTCCCTCTGCTCCTACGAGCAGTACTTC.

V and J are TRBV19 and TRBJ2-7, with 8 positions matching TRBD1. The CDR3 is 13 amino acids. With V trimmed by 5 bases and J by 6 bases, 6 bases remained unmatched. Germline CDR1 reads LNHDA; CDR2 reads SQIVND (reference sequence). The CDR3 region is CASSLDREGEQYF. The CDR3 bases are TGTGCCAGTAGTCTGGACAGGGAAGGCGAGCAGTACTTC.

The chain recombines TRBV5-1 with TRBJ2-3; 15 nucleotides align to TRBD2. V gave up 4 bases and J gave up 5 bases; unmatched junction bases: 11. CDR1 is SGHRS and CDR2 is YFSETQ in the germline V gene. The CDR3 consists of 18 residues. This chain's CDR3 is CASSKKAPGLAGGDTQYF. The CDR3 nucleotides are TGCGCCAGCAGCAAGAAGGCTCCGGGACTAGCGGGAGGAGATACGCAGTATTTT.

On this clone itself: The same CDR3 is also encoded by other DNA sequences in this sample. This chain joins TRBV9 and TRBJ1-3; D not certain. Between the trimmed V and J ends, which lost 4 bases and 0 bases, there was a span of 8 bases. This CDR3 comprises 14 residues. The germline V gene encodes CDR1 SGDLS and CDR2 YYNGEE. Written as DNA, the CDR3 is TGTGCCAGCAGCCCCTTAGGCTCTGGAAACACCATATATTTT. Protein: CASSPLGSGNTIYF.

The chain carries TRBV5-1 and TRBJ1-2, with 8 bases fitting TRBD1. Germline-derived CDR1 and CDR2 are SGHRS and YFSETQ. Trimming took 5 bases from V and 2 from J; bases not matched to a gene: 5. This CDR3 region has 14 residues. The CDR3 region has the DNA TGCGCCAGCAGTCGACAGGGGACGAACTATGGCTACACCTTC. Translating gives CASSRQGTNYGYTF. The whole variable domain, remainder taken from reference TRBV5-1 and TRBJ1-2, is KAGVTQTPRYLIKTRGQQVTLSCSPISGHRSVSWYQQTPGQGLQFLFEYFSETQRNKGNFPGRFSGRQFSNSRSEMNVSTLELGDSALYLCASSRQGTNYGYTFGSGTRLTVV.

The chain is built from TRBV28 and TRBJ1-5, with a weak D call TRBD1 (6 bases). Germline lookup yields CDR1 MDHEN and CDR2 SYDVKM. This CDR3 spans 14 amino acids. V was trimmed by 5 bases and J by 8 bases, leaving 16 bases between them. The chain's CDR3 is CASSHRQAGKPQHF. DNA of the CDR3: TGTGCCAGCAGTCACAGACAGGCCGGAAAGCCCCAGCATTTT. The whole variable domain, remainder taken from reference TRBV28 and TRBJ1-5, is DVKVTQSSRYLVKRTGEKVFLECVQDMDHENMFWYRQDPGLGLRLIYFSYDVKMKEKGDIPEGYSVSREKKERFSLILESASTNQTSMYLCASSHRQAGKPQHFGDGTRLSIL.

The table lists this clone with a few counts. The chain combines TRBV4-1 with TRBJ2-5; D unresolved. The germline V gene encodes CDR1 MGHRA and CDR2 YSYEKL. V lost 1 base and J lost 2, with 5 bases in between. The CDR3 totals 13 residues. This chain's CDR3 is CASSQGGQETQYF. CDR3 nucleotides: TGCGCCAGCAGCCAAGGAGGTCAAGAGACCCAGTACTTC.

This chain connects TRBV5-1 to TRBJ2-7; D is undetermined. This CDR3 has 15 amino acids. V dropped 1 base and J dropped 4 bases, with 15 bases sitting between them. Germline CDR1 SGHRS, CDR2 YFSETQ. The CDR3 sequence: CASSLIASASYEQYF. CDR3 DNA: TGCGCCAGCAGCTTGATCGCATCCGCGTCATACGAGCAGTACTTC. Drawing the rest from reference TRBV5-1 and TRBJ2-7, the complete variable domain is KAGVTQTPRYLIKTRGQQVTLSCSPISGHRSVSWYQQTPGQGLQFLFEYFSETQRNKGNFPGRFSGRQFSNSRSEMNVSTLELGDSALYLCASSLIASASYEQYFGPGTRLTVT.

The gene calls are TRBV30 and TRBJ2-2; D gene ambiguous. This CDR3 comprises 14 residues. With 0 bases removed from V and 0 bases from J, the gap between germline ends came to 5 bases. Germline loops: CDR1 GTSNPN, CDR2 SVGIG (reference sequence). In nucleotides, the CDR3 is TGTGCCTGGAGTGTACTTCCGAACACCGGGGAGCTGTTTTTT. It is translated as CAWSVLPNTGELFF.

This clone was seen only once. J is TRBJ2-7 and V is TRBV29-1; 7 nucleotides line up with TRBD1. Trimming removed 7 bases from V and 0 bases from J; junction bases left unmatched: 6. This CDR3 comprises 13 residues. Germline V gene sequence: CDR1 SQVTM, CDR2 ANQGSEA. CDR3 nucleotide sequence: TGCAGCGCCGGGACAGCTCCCTCCTACGAGCAGTACTTC. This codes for CSAGTAPSYEQYF.

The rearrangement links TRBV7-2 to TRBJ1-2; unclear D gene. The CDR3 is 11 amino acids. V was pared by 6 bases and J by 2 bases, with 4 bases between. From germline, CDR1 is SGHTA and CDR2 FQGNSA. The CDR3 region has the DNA TGTGCCAGCAGTAAGAACTATGGCTACACCTTC. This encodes CASSKNYGYTF.

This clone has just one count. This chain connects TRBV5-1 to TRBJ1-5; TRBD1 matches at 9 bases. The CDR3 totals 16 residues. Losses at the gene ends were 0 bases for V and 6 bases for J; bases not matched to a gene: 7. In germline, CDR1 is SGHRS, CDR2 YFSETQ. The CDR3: CASSLETGGTLQPQHF. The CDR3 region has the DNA TGCGCCAGCAGCTTGGAGACAGGGGGAACTCTTCAGCCCCAGCATTTT.

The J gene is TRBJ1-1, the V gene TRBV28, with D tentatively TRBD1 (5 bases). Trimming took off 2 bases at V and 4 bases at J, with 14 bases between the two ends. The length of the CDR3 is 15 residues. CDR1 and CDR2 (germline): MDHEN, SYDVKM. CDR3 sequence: CASSLGTTRGTEAFF. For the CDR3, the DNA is TGTGCCAGCAGTTTAGGGACCACGAGGGGCACTGAAGCTTTCTTT.

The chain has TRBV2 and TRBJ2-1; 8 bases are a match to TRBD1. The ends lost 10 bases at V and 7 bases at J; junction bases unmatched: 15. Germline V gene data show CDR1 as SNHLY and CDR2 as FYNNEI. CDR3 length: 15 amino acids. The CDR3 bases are TGTGCCACCCGGATCGGACAGGGTAAGGTAAATGAGCAGTTCTTC. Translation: CATRIGQGKVNEQFF.

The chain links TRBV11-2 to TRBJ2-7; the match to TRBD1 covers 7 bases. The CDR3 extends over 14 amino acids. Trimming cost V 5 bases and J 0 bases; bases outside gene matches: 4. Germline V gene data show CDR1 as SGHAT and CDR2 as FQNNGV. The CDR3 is CASSPDRSSYEQYF. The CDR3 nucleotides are TGTGCCAGCAGCCCGGACAGGAGCTCCTACGAGCAGTACTTC. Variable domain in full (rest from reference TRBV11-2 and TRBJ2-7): EAGVAQSPRYKIIEKRQSVAFWCNPISGHATLYWYQQILGQGPKLLIQFQNNGVVDDSQLPKDRFSAERLKGVDSTLKIQPAKLEDSAVYLCASSPDRSSYEQYFGPGTRLTVT.

The CDR3 DNA reads as TGCGCCAGCAGCTGGGGGGACACCGGGGAGCTGTTTTTT. Amino acid sequence: CASSWGDTGELFF. The rearrangement joins TRBV5-1 to TRBJ2-2, with D possibly being TRBD2 (6 bases). V was trimmed by 3 bases and J by 3 bases, leaving 6 bases between them. Germline V gene lookup returns CDR1 SGHRS and CDR2 YFSETQ. The CDR3 is 13 amino acids.

The CDR3 DNA follows: TGTGCCACCAGCATAGACAGGCTTAGCTCCTACGAGCAGTACTTC. This translates into CATSIDRLSSYEQYF. The chain uses TRBV15 and TRBJ2-7; possible D gene TRBD1, 6 bases. CDR3 length equals 15 residues. V was shortened by 4 bases and J by 0 bases, with 13 bases between the two germline ends. Germline V CDR1 and CDR2: LNHNV, YYDKDF (reference sequence). Combining the CDR3 with reference TRBV15 and TRBJ2-7 gives the whole variable domain DAMVIQNPRYQVTQFGKPVTLSCSQTLNHNVMYWYQQKSSQAPKLLFHYYDKDFNNEADTPDNFQSRRPNTSFCFLDIRSPGLGDTAMYLCATSIDRLSSYEQYFGPGTRLTVT.